The T cell receptor (beta chain) described here comes from a study of cytomegalovirus exposure and HLA in healthy donors. The study's findings and limits: An analysis done earlier found most TCR beta V segments productive about 87% or about 30% of the time.

Among the donors, all were healthy bone marrow donors. Primers included in the PCR were 60 Vbeta and 13 Jbeta primers. Data came from immunoSEQ multiplex PCR; TCRdb stores just in-frame clones and leaves some out. The repertoire holds 120,000 to 150,000 clones, with almost 85% as singletons. Note on this clone: Its target is unknown.

Deletions cut 0 bases from V and 0 bases from J, with 7 bases between. The V gene's germline CDR1 is SGHRS and CDR2 YFSETQ. The CDR3 consists of 15 residues. Source material: PBMCs. The gene calls are TRBV5-1 and TRBJ1-3; D unresolved. The TCR was taken from a woman between 40 and 55 years old in good health and CMV-seronegative. CDR3 in DNA: TGCGCCAGCAGCTTGGATGCAGGCTCTGGAAACACCATATATTTT. This codes for CASSLDAGSGNTIYF.